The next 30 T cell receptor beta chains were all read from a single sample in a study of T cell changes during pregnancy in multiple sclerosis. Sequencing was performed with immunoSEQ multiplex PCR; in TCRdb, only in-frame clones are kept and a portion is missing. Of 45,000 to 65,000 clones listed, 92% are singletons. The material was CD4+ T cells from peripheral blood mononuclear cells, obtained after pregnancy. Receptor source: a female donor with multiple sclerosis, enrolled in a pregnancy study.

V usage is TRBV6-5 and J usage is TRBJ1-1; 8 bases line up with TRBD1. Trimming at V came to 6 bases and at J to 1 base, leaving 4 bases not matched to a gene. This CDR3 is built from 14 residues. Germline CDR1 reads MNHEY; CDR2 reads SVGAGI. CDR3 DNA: TGTGCCAGCAGAAAGGGACAGGCGAACACTGAAGCTTTCTTT. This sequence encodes CASRKGQANTEAFF.

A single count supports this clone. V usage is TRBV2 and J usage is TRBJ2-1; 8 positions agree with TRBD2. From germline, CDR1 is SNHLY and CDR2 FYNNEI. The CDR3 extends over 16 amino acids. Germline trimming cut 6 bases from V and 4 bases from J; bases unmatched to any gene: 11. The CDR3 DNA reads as TGTGCCAGCAGCTCACCGGGACTAGGAGGATACAATGAGCAGTTCTTC. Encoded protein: CASSSPGLGGYNEQFF. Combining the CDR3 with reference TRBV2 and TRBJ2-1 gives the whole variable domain EPEVTQTPSHQVTQMGQEVILRCVPISNHLYFYWYRQILGQKVEFLVSFYNNEISEKSEIFDDQFSVERPDGSNFTLKIRSTKLEDSAMYFCASSSPGLGGYNEQFFGPGTRLTVL.

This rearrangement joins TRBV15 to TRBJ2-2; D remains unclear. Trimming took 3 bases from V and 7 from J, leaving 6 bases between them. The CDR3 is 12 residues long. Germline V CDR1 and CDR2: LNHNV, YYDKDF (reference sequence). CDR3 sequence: CATSRAFGELFF. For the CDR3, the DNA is TGTGCCACCAGCAGGGCATTCGGGGAGCTGTTTTTT.

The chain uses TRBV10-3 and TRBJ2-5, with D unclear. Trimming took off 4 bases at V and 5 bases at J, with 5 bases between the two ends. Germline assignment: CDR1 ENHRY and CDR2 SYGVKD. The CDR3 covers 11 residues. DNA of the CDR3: TGTGCCATCAGTGTTGGCGAGACCCAGTACTTC. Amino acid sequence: CAISVGETQYF.

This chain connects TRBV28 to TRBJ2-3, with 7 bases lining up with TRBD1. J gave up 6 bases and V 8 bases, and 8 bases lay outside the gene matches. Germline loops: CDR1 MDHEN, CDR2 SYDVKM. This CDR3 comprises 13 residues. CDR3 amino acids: CASRDRVRDTQYF. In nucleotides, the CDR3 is TGTGCCAGCCGCGACAGGGTAAGGGATACGCAGTATTTT.

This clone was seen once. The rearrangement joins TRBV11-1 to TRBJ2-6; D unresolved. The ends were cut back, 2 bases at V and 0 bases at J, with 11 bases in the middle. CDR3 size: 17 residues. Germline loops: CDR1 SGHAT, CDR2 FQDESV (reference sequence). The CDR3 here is CASSLQASSSGANVLTF. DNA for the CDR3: TGTGCCAGCAGCTTACAGGCCTCCAGCTCTGGGGCCAACGTCCTGACTTTC.

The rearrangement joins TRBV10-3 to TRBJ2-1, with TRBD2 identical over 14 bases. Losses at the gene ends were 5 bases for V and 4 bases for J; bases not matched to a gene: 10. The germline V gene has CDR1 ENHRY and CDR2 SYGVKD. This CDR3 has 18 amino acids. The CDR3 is CAISQTGLAGARYNEQFF. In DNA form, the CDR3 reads TGTGCCATCAGTCAAACGGGACTAGCGGGAGCAAGGTACAATGAGCAGTTCTTC.

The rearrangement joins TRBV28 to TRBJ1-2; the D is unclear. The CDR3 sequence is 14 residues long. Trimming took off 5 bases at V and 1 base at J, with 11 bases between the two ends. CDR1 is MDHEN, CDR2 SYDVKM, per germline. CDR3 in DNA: TGTGCCAGCAGTGAAAGACTTATTAACTATGGCTACACCTTC. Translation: CASSERLINYGYTF.

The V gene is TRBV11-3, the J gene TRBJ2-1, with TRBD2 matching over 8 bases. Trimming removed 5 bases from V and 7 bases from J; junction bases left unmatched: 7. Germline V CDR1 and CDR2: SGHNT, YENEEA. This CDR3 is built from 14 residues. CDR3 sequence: CASSLSGTRNEQFF. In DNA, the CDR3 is TGTGCCAGCAGCCTTTCCGGGACTAGGAATGAGCAGTTCTTC. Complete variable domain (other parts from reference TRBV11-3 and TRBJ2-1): EAGVVQSPRYKIIEKKQPVAFWCNPISGHNTLYWYLQNLGQGPELLIRYENEEAVDDSQLPKDRFSAERLKGVDSTLKIQPAELGDSAVYLCASSLSGTRNEQFFGPGTRLTVL.

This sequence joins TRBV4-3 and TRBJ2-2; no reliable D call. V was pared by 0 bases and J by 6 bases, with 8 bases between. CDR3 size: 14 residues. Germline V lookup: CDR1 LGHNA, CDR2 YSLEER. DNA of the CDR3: TGCGCCAGCAGCCAAGACCTAGTCGCCGGGGAGCTGTTTTTT. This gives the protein CASSQDLVAGELFF.

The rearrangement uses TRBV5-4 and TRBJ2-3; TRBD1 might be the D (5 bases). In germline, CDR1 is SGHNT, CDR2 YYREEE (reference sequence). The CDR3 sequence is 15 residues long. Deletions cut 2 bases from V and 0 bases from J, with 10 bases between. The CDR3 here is CASSLPGRSTDTQYF. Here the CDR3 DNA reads TGTGCCAGCAGCTTACCAGGGCGGAGCACAGATACGCAGTATTTT. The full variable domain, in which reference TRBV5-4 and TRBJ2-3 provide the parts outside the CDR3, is ETGVTQSPTHLIKTRGQQVTLRCSSQSGHNTVSWYQQALGQGPQFIFQYYREEENGRGNFPPRFSGLQFPNYSSELNVNALELDDSALYLCASSLPGRSTDTQYFGPGTRLTVL.

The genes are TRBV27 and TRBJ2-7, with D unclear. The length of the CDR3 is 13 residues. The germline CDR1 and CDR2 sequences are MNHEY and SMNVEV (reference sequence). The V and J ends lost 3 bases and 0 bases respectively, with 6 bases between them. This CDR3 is CASSFHSSYEQYF. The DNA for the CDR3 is TGTGCCAGCAGTTTCCATAGCTCCTACGAGCAGTACTTC.

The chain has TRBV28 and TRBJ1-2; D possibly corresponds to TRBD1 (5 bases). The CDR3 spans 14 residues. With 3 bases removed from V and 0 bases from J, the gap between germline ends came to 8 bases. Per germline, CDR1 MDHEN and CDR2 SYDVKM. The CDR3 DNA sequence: TGTGCCAGCAGTTTGACAGTCCCTAACTATGGCTACACCTTC. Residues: CASSLTVPNYGYTF.

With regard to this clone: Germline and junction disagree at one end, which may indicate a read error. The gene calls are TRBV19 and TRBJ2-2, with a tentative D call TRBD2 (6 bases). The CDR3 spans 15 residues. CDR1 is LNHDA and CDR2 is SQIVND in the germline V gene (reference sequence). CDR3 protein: CASSILGPSPGGLFF. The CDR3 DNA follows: TGTGCCAGTAGTATTTTGGGACCCTCACCCGGGGGGCTGTTTTTT. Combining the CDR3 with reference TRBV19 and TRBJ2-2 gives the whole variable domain DGGITQSPKYLFRKEGQNVTLSCEQNLNHDAMYWYRQDPGQGLRLIYYSQIVNDFQKGDIAEGYSVSREKKESFPLTVTSAQKNPTAFYLCASSILGPSPGGLFFGEGSRLTVL.

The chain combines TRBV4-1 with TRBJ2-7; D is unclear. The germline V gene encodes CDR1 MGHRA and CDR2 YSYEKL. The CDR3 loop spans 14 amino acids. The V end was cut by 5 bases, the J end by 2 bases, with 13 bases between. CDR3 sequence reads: CASSLRFRTYEQYF. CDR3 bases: TGCGCCAGCAGCTTACGCTTTAGAACCTACGAGCAGTACTTC.

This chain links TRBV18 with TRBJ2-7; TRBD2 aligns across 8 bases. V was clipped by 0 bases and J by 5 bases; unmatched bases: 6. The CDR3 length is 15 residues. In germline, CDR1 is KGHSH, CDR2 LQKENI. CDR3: CASSPPQREINEQYF. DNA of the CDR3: TGTGCCAGCTCACCACCTCAGCGGGAGATCAACGAGCAGTACTTC.

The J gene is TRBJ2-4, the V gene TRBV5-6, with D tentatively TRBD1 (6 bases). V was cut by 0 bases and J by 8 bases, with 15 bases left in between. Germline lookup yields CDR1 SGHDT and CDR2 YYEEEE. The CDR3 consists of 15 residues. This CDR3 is CASSLGRGGMDIQYF. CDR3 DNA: TGTGCCAGCAGCTTGGGCCGAGGGGGAATGGACATTCAGTACTTC.

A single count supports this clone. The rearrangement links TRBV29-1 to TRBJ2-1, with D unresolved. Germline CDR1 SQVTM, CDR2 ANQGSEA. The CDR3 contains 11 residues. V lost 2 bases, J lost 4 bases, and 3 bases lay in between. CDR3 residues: CSVEQYNEQFF. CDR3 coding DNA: TGCAGCGTTGAACAGTACAATGAGCAGTTCTTC.

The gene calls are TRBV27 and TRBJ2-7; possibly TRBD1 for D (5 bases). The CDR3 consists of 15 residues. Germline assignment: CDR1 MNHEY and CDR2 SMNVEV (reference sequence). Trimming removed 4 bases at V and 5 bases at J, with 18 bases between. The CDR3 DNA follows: TGTGCCAGCAGTTCCAAGCGTCAGGGATCCCACGAGCAGTACTTC. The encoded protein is CASSSKRQGSHEQYF.

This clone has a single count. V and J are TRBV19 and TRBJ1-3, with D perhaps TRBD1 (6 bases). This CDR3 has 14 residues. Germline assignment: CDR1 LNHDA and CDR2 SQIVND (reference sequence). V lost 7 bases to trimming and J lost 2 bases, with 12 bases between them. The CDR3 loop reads CASIGGATGNTIYF. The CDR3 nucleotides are TGTGCCAGTATCGGGGGGGCTACTGGAAACACCATATATTTT.

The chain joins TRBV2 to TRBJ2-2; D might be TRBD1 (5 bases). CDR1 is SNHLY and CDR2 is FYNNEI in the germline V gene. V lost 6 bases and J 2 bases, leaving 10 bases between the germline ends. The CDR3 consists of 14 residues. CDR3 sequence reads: CASRYQGNTGELFF. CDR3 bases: TGTGCCAGCAGATATCAGGGAAACACCGGGGAGCTGTTTTTT.

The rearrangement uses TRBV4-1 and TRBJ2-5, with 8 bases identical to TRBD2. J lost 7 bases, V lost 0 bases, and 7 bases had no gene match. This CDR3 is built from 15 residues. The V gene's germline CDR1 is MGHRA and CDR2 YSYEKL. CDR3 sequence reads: CASSQDLSGMGTQYF. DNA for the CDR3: TGCGCCAGCAGCCAAGACCTTAGCGGGATGGGGACCCAGTACTTC.

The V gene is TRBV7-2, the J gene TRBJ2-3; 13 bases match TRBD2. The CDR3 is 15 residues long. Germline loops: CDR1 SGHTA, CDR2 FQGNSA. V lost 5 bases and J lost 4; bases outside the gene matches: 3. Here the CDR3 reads CASSPGLAGADTQYF. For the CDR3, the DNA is TGTGCCAGCAGCCCCGGACTAGCGGGAGCAGATACGCAGTATTTT.

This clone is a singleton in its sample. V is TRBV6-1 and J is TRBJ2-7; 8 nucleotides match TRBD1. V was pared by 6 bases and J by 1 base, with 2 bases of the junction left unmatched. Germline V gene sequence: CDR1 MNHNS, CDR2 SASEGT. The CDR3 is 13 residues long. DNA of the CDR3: TGTGCCAGCAGGGACAGGGTTTCCTACGAGCAGTACTTC. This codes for CASRDRVSYEQYF.

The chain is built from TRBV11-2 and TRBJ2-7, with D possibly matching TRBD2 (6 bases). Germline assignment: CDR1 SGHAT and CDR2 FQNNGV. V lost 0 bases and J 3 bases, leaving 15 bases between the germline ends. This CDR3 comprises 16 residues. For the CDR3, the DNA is TGTGCCAGCAGCTTAGACGCGGACTACCTTTACTACGAGCAGTACTTC. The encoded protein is CASSLDADYLYYEQYF.

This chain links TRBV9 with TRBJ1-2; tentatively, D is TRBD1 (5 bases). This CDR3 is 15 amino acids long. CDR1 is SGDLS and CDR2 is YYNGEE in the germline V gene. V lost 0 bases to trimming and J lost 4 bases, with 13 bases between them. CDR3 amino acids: CASSVGFGAAYGYTF. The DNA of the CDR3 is TGTGCCAGCAGCGTAGGTTTTGGGGCGGCCTATGGCTACACCTTC.

Written as DNA, the CDR3 is TGTGCCAGCAGCTCCAAGGGTAGCGGGAGGGCCACAGATACGCAGTATTTT. It encodes CASSSKGSGRATDTQYF. This chain connects TRBV11-3 to TRBJ2-3, with 11 bases lining up with TRBD2. The CDR3 runs 17 residues. The junction had 8 bases not matched to a gene; V was cut back by 4 bases and J by 2 bases. Germline V gives CDR1 SGHNT, CDR2 YENEEA.

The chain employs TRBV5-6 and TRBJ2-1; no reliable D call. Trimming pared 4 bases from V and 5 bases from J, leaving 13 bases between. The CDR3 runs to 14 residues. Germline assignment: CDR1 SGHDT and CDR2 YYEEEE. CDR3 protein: CASSRKARDNEQFF. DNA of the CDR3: TGTGCCAGCAGCCGGAAGGCACGGGACAATGAGCAGTTCTTC.

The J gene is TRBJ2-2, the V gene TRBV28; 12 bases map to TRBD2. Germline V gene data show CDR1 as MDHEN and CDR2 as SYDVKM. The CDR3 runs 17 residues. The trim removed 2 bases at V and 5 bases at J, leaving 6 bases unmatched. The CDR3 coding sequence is TGTGCCAGCAGTTTACCCCTAGCGGGAGGGCCTACCGGGGAGCTGTTTTTT. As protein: CASSLPLAGGPTGELFF.

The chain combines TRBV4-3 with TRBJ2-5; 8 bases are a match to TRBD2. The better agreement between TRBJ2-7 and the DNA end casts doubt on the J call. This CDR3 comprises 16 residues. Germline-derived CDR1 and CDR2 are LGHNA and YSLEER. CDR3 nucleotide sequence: TGCGCCAGCAGCCAAGGGACTAGCACAAACTCCTACGAGCAGTACTTC. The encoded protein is CASSQGTSTNSYEQYF.